This TCR beta chain originates from a study of blood T cell repertoires in COVID-19 (dated by TCRdb to the early 2020s). At the level of the whole study: Samples from collaborators originated in the United States, Italy and Spain and spanned both the acute and convalescent phases of COVID-19. The material from the prospective study consisted of cDNA or gDNA derived from T cells, B-cell-depleted T cells, or PBMCs. The dataset comprised deeply sampled blood TCRbeta repertoires from subjects exposed to, actively infected with, or recovered from COVID-19. The repertoires were released in a freely available public database meant as a resource for research on the immune response to SARS-CoV-2. The samples were drawn from two sources: the first 160 participants of the ongoing ImmuneRACE study, and 1,254 subjects contributed by 6 global collaborators. A de-identified subject ID, COVID-19 status, age in years and sex were almost always included in the sample metadata. HLA class I and class II types, where available, came from metadata supplied by the sample provider rather than from assay-based typing.

The immunoSEQ Assay, a bias-controlled multiplex PCR, was used to amplify TCRbeta CDR3 regions from genomic DNA. The original pipeline was this. Within the assay, amplification of reference gene primers was used to estimate how many nucleated cells each sample contained. Sequence reads were collapsed and filtered to measure the absolute abundance of every unique TCRbeta CDR3 rearrangement. For each sample, productive Simpson clonality was calculated by taking the square root of Simpson's diversity index across productive rearrangements. Held by TCRdb, this immuneACCESS table contains in-frame sequences only and omits some clones. Under half of the omission traces to an unresolved V gene where checked; the cause of the rest is unknown. V, J and clone size reflect that table, while D and trimming were determined from the DNA. Here the sample has about 410,000 clones; 89% occur a single time. The ten largest make up under 2% of the sample.

One collaborating source in Seattle enrolled patients while the patients were actively infected and followed the patients over time throughout the course of disease. Collaborating institutions collected whole blood in K2EDTA tubes following their own protocols. For TCRbeta analysis, collaborators shipped samples as frozen whole blood, isolated PBMCs, or DNA extracted from either of those sample types. Study-wide conclusions, independent of this receptor: The quantity of clinical and demographic metadata differed by source and by participant and was supplied without curation.

The CDR3 has 15 amino acids, counting the end cysteine and phenylalanine. Only the CDR3 portion is preserved as DNA: 45 bases, with reading frame beginning at the first base. In the germline V gene, CDR1 corresponds to SGDLS and CDR2 to YYNGEE. V loses 0 bases at its end and J loses 1 base; junction bases beyond the gene matches: 1. A word on this clone: Its antigen is unknown. Base qualities are not at hand, and no much larger clone is one base apart. Other DNA sequences in the sample encode the same CDR3.

Specimen: peripheral blood. The chain joins TRBV9 to TRBJ2-1, and 7 junctional nucleotides match TRBD2. This TCR was recovered from a woman aged 40 to 50 with COVID-19, enrolled during active disease. The CDR3 sequence is CASSVAGGSYNEQFF. The DNA reads as follows: TGTGCCAGCAGCGTAGCGGGGGGATCCTACAATGAGCAGTTCTTC.